This T cell receptor beta chain was identified during a study of CD8 T cells in ankylosing spondylitis. In TCRdb, the 5' RACE reads were re-called with MiXCR into one record per CDR3 protein. The sample has more than 60,000 distinct CDR3 sequences, approximately 6% seen once. Germline assignment: CDR1 LGHNA and CDR2 YSLEER. CDR3 length equals 16 residues. With 0 bases clipped from V and 3 bases from J, the junction kept 2 bases outside the gene matches. This clonotype was detected ten times or more. Sequenced: synovial fluid, either unsorted or a sorted T cell fraction (not recorded which). The chain links TRBV4-3 to TRBJ2-1; 10 bases match TRBD2. The receptor's source is a male donor with ankylosing spondylitis. CDR3 amino acids: CASSQDRLAGYNEQFF. CDR3 sequence (DNA): TGCGCCAGCAGCCAAGATCGACTAGCGGGCTACAATGAGCAGTTCTTC.